The 19 T cell receptor beta chains presented below share a single source sample, sequenced in a study of blood T cell repertoires in COVID-19. TCRdb's copy holds only in-frame clones and misses some; the assay was immunoSEQ multiplex PCR. The sample lists about 200,000 clones, 85% to 90% seen once, with 1.5% to 2% in the top ten. The sample was peripheral blood. Receptors were obtained from a man in his late teens or twenties with active or convalescent COVID-19.

The CDR3 spells CASSDPWRISSYEQYF. The CDR3, as DNA: TGCGCCAGCAGTGACCCATGGAGAATTAGCTCCTACGAGCAGTACTTC. The V gene is TRBV10-2, the J gene TRBJ2-7; unclear D gene. The V end lost 3 bases, the J end lost 0 bases, and 15 bases lay between the germline ends. CDR3 length: 16 amino acids. CDR1 is WSHSY and CDR2 is SAAADI in the germline V gene.

The rearrangement links TRBV6-2 or TRBV6-3 to TRBJ2-3; 7 bases line up with TRBD2. The CDR3 runs to 17 residues. Trimming removed 6 bases from V and 1 base from J; junction bases left unmatched: 13. The V gene's germline CDR1 is MNHEY and CDR2 SVGEGT. CDR3 amino acids: CASSPVWAGDRTDTQYF. CDR3 in DNA: TGTGCCAGCAGCCCTGTTTGGGCGGGGGACCGCACAGATACGCAGTATTTT.

The rearrangement uses TRBV30 and TRBJ2-1; 8 nucleotides agree with TRBD2. CDR1 is GTSNPN and CDR2 is SVGIG in the germline V gene (reference sequence). With 1 base clipped from V and 3 bases from J, the junction kept 5 bases outside the gene matches. The CDR3 length is 15 residues. CDR3 nucleotides: TGTGCCTGGAGTGCTTCGGGACTAGACTACAATGAGCAGTTCTTC. Encoded protein: CAWSASGLDYNEQFF. The full variable domain, completed using reference TRBV30 and TRBJ2-1, is SQTIHQWPATLVQPVGSPLSLECTVEGTSNPNLYWYRQAAGRGLQLLFYSVGIGQISSEVPQNLSASRPQDRQFILSSKKLLLSDSGFYLCAWSASGLDYNEQFFGPGTRLTVL.

The rearrangement uses TRBV7-2 and TRBJ1-2; 11 bases line up with TRBD1. Trimming took 5 bases from V and 3 from J; bases not matched to a gene: 2. The length of the CDR3 is 14 residues. The germline gives CDR1 SGHTA, CDR2 FQGNSA. The CDR3 protein is CASSGQGADYGYTF. The CDR3 nucleotides read TGTGCCAGCAGCGGACAGGGGGCGGACTATGGCTACACCTTC.

The chain employs TRBV4-3 and TRBJ1-2; D gene unclear. Trimming pared 0 bases from V and 4 bases from J, leaving 12 bases between. There are 15 residues in the CDR3. From germline, CDR1 is LGHNA and CDR2 YSLEER. CDR3 loop: CASSQDLFDTYGYTF. DNA of the CDR3: TGCGCCAGCAGCCAAGACCTTTTCGACACCTATGGCTACACCTTC.

The genes are TRBV5-8 and TRBJ2-1, with 9 bases identical to TRBD2. The CDR3 runs 15 residues. V lost 2 bases, J lost 7 bases, and 7 bases stayed unmatched. From germline, CDR1 is SGHTS and CDR2 YDEGEE. The CDR3 is CASSFVAGVANEQFF. The CDR3 nucleotides read TGTGCCAGCAGCTTCGTAGCGGGGGTGGCAAATGAGCAGTTCTTC.

The rearrangement uses TRBV2 and TRBJ2-1; TRBD2 is a possible D gene (6 bases). The CDR3 is 15 amino acids. V dropped 6 bases and J dropped 1 base, with 13 bases sitting between them. Germline lookup yields CDR1 SNHLY and CDR2 FYNNEI. CDR3 DNA sequence: TGTGCCAGCAGGGCCGGGACTTTTTCCTACAATGAGCAGTTCTTC. Its translation is CASRAGTFSYNEQFF.

V and J are TRBV9 and TRBJ1-4; D call uncertain. With 3 bases removed from V and 5 bases from J, the gap between germline ends came to 14 bases. The CDR3 runs 15 residues. Germline values: CDR1 SGDLS, CDR2 YYNGEE. The CDR3 DNA is TGTGCCAGCAGCGCTGCGGCTCTAGAAAATGAAAAACTGTTTTTT. Amino acid sequence: CASSAAALENEKLFF.

The V gene is TRBV15, the J gene TRBJ2-7; D might be TRBD1 (6 bases). CDR1 and CDR2 from the germline V gene are LNHNV and YYDKDF (reference sequence). V was shortened by 2 bases and J by 3 bases, with 8 bases between the two germline ends. The length of the CDR3 is 13 residues. The CDR3 DNA reads as TGTGCCACCAGCAGACAGGGGTACTACGAGCAGTACTTC. It translates to CATSRQGYYEQYF.

V is TRBV11-2 and J is TRBJ2-7; 7 nucleotides match TRBD2. Losses at the gene ends were 4 bases for V and 4 bases for J; bases not matched to a gene: 4. The germline V gene encodes CDR1 SGHAT and CDR2 FQNNGV. This CDR3 has 13 amino acids. CDR3 bases: TGTGCCAGCAGCTCCCGACTAGCTTACGAGCAGTACTTC. Translating it yields CASSSRLAYEQYF.

This clone occurred a few times. CDR3 region: CASSSTGTEQYF. In DNA, the CDR3 is TGTGCCAGCAGCTCCACCGGTACCGAGCAGTACTTC. The genes are TRBV11-2 and TRBJ2-7; D remains unclear. Per germline, CDR1 SGHAT and CDR2 FQNNGV. The CDR3 consists of 12 residues. Trimming removed 4 bases at V and 6 bases at J, with 10 bases between.

The chain joins TRBV5-5 to TRBJ2-7; 12 bases fit TRBD2. Germline CDR1 and CDR2: SGHKS and YYEKEE (reference sequence). V was clipped by 2 bases and J by 0 bases; unmatched bases: 3. The CDR3 runs 16 residues. The CDR3: CASSFGLAGSSYEQYF. DNA for the CDR3: TGTGCCAGCAGCTTTGGACTAGCGGGGTCCTCCTACGAGCAGTACTTC. Full variable domain (outside the CDR3, taken from reference TRBV5-5 and TRBJ2-7): DAGVTQSPTHLIKTRGQQVTLRCSPISGHKSVSWYQQVLGQGPQFIFQYYEKEERGRGNFPDRFSARQFPNYSSELNVNALLLGDSALYLCASSFGLAGSSYEQYFGPGTRLTVT.

To note about this clone: One end of the junction varies from germline; a read error may be responsible. The gene calls are TRBV7-7 and TRBJ2-5; 11 bases fit TRBD2. CDR1 and CDR2 from the germline V gene are SSHAT and FNYEAQ (reference sequence). This CDR3 is built from 15 residues. CDR3 protein: CASSLLAGVQETQYF. The CDR3 DNA reads as TGTGCTAGCAGCTTACTAGCGGGAGTCCAAGAGACCCAGTACTTC. Complete variable domain (other parts from reference TRBV7-7 and TRBJ2-5): GAGVSQSPRYKVTKRGQDVTLRCDPISSHATLYWYQQALGQGPEFLTYFNYEAQPDKSGLPSDRFSAERPEGSISTLTIQRTEQRDSAMYRCASSLLAGVQETQYFGPGTRLLVL.

The rearrangement links TRBV12-5 to TRBJ2-7; 14 positions match TRBD2. CDR3 length: 17 residues. The V gene end was trimmed by 1 base and the J gene end by 7 bases; junction bases not matched to a gene: 9. Germline values: CDR1 LGHNT, CDR2 FRNRAP. The CDR3 coding sequence is TGTGCTAGTGGTTTGGCAGCGACTAGCGGGGGGGCTAAGGAGCAGTACTTC. Translation gives CASGLAATSGGAKEQYF.

The chain is built from TRBV30 and TRBJ1-1; D is unresolved. Looked up from germline, CDR1 is GTSNPN and CDR2 is SVGIG (reference sequence). V gave up 0 bases and J gave up 4 bases, with 9 bases separating them. This CDR3 contains 13 residues. Here the CDR3 reads CAWSVVEGTEAFF. The CDR3 DNA follows: TGTGCCTGGAGTGTTGTGGAGGGCACTGAAGCTTTCTTT.

This clone was counted a single time. This chain joins TRBV3-1 (or the pseudogene TRBV3-2) and TRBJ1-2; 8 nucleotides line up with TRBD1. Unmatched junction bases numbered 7, after V lost 3 bases and J lost 7 bases. The CDR3 spans 14 residues. Germline CDR1 and CDR2: LGHDT and YNNKEL (reference sequence). CDR3 nucleotides: TGTGCCAGCAGCCAGGTACAGGGGGTTCTTGGCTACACCTTC. Encoded protein: CASSQVQGVLGYTF.

There are a few counts of this clone. The chain is built from TRBV6-2 or TRBV6-3 and TRBJ2-3; 9 nucleotides match TRBD2. V shed 2 bases and J 4 bases; nucleotides not matched to a gene: 1. From germline, CDR1 is MNHEY and CDR2 SVGEGT. The CDR3 is made up of 14 amino acids. The DNA for the CDR3 is TGTGCCAGCAGTTACGGCGGGGGGGCAGATACGCAGTATTTT. This gives the protein CASSYGGGADTQYF.

In DNA form, the CDR3 reads TGTGCCAGCAGCTTAGGGAGGGACCCTCCCTATGGCTACACCTTC. Amino acids: CASSLGRDPPYGYTF. The rearrangement uses TRBV7-2 and TRBJ1-2, with D possibly TRBD1 on 5 matching bases. Trimming cost V 1 base and J 4 bases, with 13 bases left between them. CDR3 length equals 15 residues. The V gene's germline CDR1 is SGHTA and CDR2 FQGNSA.

This chain joins TRBV11-2 and TRBJ2-7, with 9 bases fitting TRBD1. The germline V gene has CDR1 SGHAT and CDR2 FQNNGV. Trimming cost V 5 bases and J 1 base; bases outside gene matches: 6. CDR3 length: 15 amino acids. CDR3 in DNA: TGTGCCAGCAGCAATCCGGGACAGGGATCCTACGAGCAGTACTTC. Its protein product is CASSNPGQGSYEQYF.